What follows are 7 T cell receptor beta chains derived from one specimen sequenced in a study of CD8 T cells in Susac syndrome. It was with random hexamers that 0.5 to 1 ug RNA was reverse transcribed. TCRdb reprocessed the immunoSEQ multiplex PCR reads with MiXCR, giving one entry per CDR3 protein. The data contain 350,000 to 550,000 distinct CDR3 sequences, approximately 89% of them singletons. The sequenced sample was CD8+ T cells from PBMCs. Receptors were obtained from a human donor with multiple sclerosis.

The V gene is TRBV28, the J gene TRBJ2-3, with D tentatively TRBD1 (6 bases). Germline V gene sequence: CDR1 MDHEN, CDR2 SYDVKM. The CDR3 is 16 amino acids. Trimming stripped 4 bases from V and 0 bases from J, with 14 bases between. CDR3 residues: CASSCGTRYSTDTQYF. Here the CDR3 DNA reads TGTGCCAGCAGTTGTGGGACAAGATATAGCACAGATACGCAGTATTTT.

V usage is TRBV28 and J usage is TRBJ1-1; D gene uncertain. The length of the CDR3 is 12 residues. V was trimmed by 3 bases and J by 5 bases, leaving 7 bases between them. CDR1 and CDR2 from the germline V gene are MDHEN and SYDVKM. This CDR3 reads CASSFGVTEAFF. The CDR3 bases are TGTGCCAGCAGTTTTGGGGTTACTGAAGCTTTCTTT. The entire variable domain, with the rest obtained from reference TRBV28 and TRBJ1-1, is as follows: DVKVTQSSRYLVKRTGEKVFLECVQDMDHENMFWYRQDPGLGLRLIYFSYDVKMKEKGDIPEGYSVSREKKERFSLILESASTNQTSMYLCASSFGVTEAFFGQGTRLTVV.

The V call is TRBV5-1, the J call TRBJ2-5; D remains unclear. Germline CDR1 is SGHRS and CDR2 is YFSETQ. V dropped 3 bases and J dropped 5 bases, with 20 bases sitting between them. The CDR3 covers 16 residues. The CDR3 nucleotides read TGCGCCAGCAGCTACCTACAGAGGTCAACGCGGGAGACCCAGTACTTC. Translated, it gives CASSYLQRSTRETQYF.

This chain joins TRBV20-1 and TRBJ2-1; D call uncertain. The CDR3 is 12 amino acids. V lost 4 bases and J 4 bases, leaving 8 bases between the germline ends. CDR1 is DFQATT and CDR2 is SNEGSKA in the germline V gene (reference sequence). CDR3 nucleotides: TGCAGTGCTACCCCGTTATACAATGAGCAGTTCTTC. It translates to CSATPLYNEQFF.

The J gene is TRBJ2-2, the V gene TRBV4-1; 7 bases align to TRBD1. This CDR3 contains 17 residues. V shed 3 bases, J shed 1 base, and the junction held 8 bases outside the gene matches. Germline V gives CDR1 MGHRA, CDR2 YSYEKL. The CDR3 spells CASSQAPTGMNTGELFF. Written as DNA, the CDR3 is TGCGCCAGCAGCCAGGCCCCGACAGGGATGAACACCGGGGAGCTGTTTTTT.

The V and J genes are TRBV5-1 and TRBJ2-7; TRBD2 might be the D (5 bases). CDR3 length: 13 amino acids. V lost 6 bases, J lost 2 bases, and 12 bases lay in between. Germline-derived CDR1 and CDR2 are SGHRS and YFSETQ. The CDR3 here is CASKGLQTYEQYF. The CDR3 bases are TGCGCCAGCAAAGGACTGCAGACCTACGAGCAGTACTTC.

The gene calls are TRBV4-1 and TRBJ2-3; 7 bases line up with TRBD1. The J segment lost 0 bases and the V segment lost 4 bases, leaving 7 bases of the junction unmatched. The V gene's germline CDR1 is MGHRA and CDR2 YSYEKL. The CDR3 spans 16 residues. The CDR3 bases are TGCGCCAGCAGCCGAATAGGGACAGCTAGCACAGATACGCAGTATTTT. This gives the protein CASSRIGTASTDTQYF.